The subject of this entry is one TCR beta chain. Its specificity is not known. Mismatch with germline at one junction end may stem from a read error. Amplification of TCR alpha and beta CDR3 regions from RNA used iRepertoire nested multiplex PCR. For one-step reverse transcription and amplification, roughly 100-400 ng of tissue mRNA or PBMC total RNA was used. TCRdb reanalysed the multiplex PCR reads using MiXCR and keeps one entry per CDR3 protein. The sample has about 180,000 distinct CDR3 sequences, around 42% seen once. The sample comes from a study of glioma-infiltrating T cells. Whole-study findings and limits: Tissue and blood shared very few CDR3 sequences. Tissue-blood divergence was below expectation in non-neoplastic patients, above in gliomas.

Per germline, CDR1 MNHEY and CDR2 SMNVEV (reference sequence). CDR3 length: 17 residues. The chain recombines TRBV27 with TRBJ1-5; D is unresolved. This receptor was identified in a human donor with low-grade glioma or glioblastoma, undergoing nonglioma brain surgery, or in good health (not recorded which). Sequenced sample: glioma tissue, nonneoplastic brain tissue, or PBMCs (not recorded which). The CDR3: CATSLPPRHKQGQPQHF. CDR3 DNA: TGTGCCACCAGTTTACCCCCTCGGCACAAGCAAGGTCAGCCCCAGCATTTT.